This note documents a single TCR beta chain sequence. This CDR3 is 12 amino acids long. In germline, CDR1 is SGHTS, CDR2 YDEGEE. After removal of 4 bases from V and 8 bases from J, the junction contained 3 bases not matched to a gene. These data are taken from a study of blood T cell repertoires in COVID-19. Study in general: Material from acute and convalescent COVID-19 was sourced from the United States, Italy and Spain. The cDNA or gDNA used as material had been derived from T cells, B-cell-depleted T cells, or PBMCs.

As handled by the study authors: From reference gene primer amplification, estimates of nucleated cell counts were derived. The method was immunoSEQ multiplex PCR; TCRdb's version includes in-frame clones alone and lacks a portion of them. V and J calls and clone size follow that table, whereas D and trimming were derived from the DNA. The sample records around 180,000 clones, about four fifths being singletons. This TCR derives from a woman older than 75 with active or convalescent COVID-19. The chain is built from TRBV5-8 and TRBJ2-1; 7 bases agree with TRBD1. Sequenced input: peripheral blood. CDR3: CASSRDRDEQFF. DNA of the CDR3: TGTGCCAGCAGCCGTGACAGGGATGAGCAGTTCTTC.